This T cell receptor beta chain was recovered during a study of blood T cell repertoires in COVID-19 (dated by TCRdb to about 2020). As for the study more broadly: Samples from collaborators originated in the United States, Italy and Spain and spanned both the acute and convalescent phases of COVID-19. The prospective study material was composed of cDNA or gDNA derived from T cells, B-cell-depleted T cells, or PBMCs. Subjects who had been exposed to COVID-19, were actively infected with it, or had recovered from it provided the deeply sampled blood TCRbeta repertoires that made up the dataset. The repertoires were released in a freely available public database intended as a resource for research on the immune response to SARS-CoV-2. The samples were drawn from two sources: the first 160 participants of the ongoing ImmuneRACE study, and about 1,300 subjects contributed by 6 global collaborators. The sample metadata nearly always contained a de-identified subject ID, COVID-19 status, age in years and sex. Where HLA class I and class II types were available, the types were taken from metadata supplied by the sample provider, not from assay-based typing. General conclusions and limits of the study: Clinical and demographic metadata were provided uncurated, with the amount varying by source and participant.

The CDR3 runs 15 residues from the cysteine to the phenylalanine. The kept DNA is CDR3 alone, 45 bases in frame from the first base. The junction carries 13 bases between V and J, which are trimmed by 5 bases and 2 bases respectively. Looking up the germline V gene (reference sequence) yields CDR1 LNHDA and CDR2 SQIVND. Points on this clone: It lacks a known antigen. No base quality information exists; no much larger clone differs at one position.

In the prospective study, participants were about 18 to 95 years old, resided in 24 geographic areas of the United States, and were enrolled through a virtual design. In the prospective study, cohorts were assigned on the basis of participant-reported clinical history obtained from a screening survey and a study questionnaire. Recovered participants in ImmuneRACE Cohort 3 were defined as having two consecutive negative NP/OP PCR tests, clearance from a healthcare professional, or resolution of symptoms. In the prospective study, mobile phlebotomists collected whole blood, serum and a nasopharyngeal or oropharyngeal swab from each participant. Participants in the prospective study had the option to provide additional blood draws and questionnaires over an approximately 2-month period. Blood samples from the prospective study were shipped frozen or at room temperature prior to DNA extraction. TCRbeta CDR3 regions were amplified from genomic DNA by means of the immunoSEQ Assay, a bias-controlled multiplex PCR. The study's processing was this. The number of nucleated cells in each sample was estimated from the amplification of reference gene primers within the assay. Sequence reads were collapsed and filtered to measure the absolute abundance of every unique TCRbeta CDR3 rearrangement. For each sample, productive Simpson clonality was calculated by taking the square root of Simpson's diversity index across productive rearrangements. TCRdb retrieved this table from immuneACCESS and kept in-frame rearrangements only. Not all clones are present; in checked studies, unresolved V genes account for under half, and no reason is known for the remainder. Clonal size and the V and J genes are those of that table, whereas D and trimming came from the DNA. The sample contains approximately 200,000 clones, 81% of them found a single time. The ten largest clones represent around 9% of the sample.

This clonotype was obtained from a man in his forties who had recovered from COVID-19. The rearrangement joined TRBV19 to TRBJ1-5; tentative D gene TRBD1, with 6 bases matching. Sequencing was carried out using PBMCs or T cells enriched from blood (not recorded which). The nucleotide sequence reads TGTGCCAGTAGTCCCCAGGGGCGCGGCAATCAGCCCCAGCATTTT. Translated, this gives CASSPQGRGNQPQHF.